This entry is about one T cell receptor (beta chain). The source of the sample is a study of technical replicates of blood from a few donors. Using immunoSEQ multiplex PCR, the repertoire was profiled, and TCRdb retains in-frame clones only, with some absent. The profile shows 60,000 to 65,000 clones, about 91% of them singletons. This receptor was obtained from a human donor in good health. Some clones in this sample may be carry-over from other donors' samples. Sample: PBMCs.

CDR3 residues: CASSPVGQSTSYEQYF. For the CDR3, the DNA is TGTGCCAGCAGTCCCGTGGGACAGTCTACCTCCTACGAGCAGTACTTC. V gene TRBV27 combines with J gene TRBJ2-7, with 7 bases that match TRBD1. V dropped 5 bases and J dropped 0; count of bases not matched to a gene: 10. This CDR3 has 16 residues. Germline CDR1 is MNHEY and CDR2 is SMNVEV (reference sequence).